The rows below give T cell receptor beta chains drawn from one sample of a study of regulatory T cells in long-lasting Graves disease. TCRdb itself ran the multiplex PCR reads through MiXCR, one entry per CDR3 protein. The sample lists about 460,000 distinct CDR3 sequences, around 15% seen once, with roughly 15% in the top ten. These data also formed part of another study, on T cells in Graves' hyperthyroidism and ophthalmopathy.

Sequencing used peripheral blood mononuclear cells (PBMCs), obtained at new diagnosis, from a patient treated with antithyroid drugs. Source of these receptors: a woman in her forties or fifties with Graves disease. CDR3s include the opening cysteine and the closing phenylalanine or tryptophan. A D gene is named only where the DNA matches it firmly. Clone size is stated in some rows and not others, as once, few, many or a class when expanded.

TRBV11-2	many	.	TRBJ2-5	TGTGCCAGCAGCTTTCAATCCGGGCCCGACGCCCAGTACTTC	CASSFQSGPDAQYF
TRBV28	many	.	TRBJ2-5	TGTGCCAGCATCTCAGGGGTTGGGCAAGAGACCCAGTACTTC	CASISGVGQETQYF
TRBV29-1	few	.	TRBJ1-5	TGCAGCGTTGCGTTGTCCCAGACAGGTAGTTTTAGCAATCAGCCCCAGCATTTT	CSVALSQTGSFSNQPQHF
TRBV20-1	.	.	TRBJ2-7	TGCAGTGCTAGACGGCGCGGGAAGTACGAGCAGTACTTC	CSARRRGKYEQYF
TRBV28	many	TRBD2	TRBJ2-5	TGTGCCAGCAGTCAAATCGGAGCGGGACCAGAGACCCAGTACTTC	CASSQIGAGPETQYF
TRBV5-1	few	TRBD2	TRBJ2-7	TGCGCCAGCAGCGTATCACGGGACTATACCTACGAGCAGTACTTC	CASSVSRDYTYEQYF
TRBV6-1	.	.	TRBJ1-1	TGTGCCAGCAGTGAAATCAGCAGCCACAACACTGAAGCTTTCTTT	CASSEISSHNTEAFF
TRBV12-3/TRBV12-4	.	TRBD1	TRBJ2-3	TGTGCCAGCAGGTCACAGGGGGCAGATACGCAGTATTTT	CASRSQGADTQYF
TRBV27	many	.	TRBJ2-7	TGTGCCAGCAGTTTAGGGTGGGAGATTATCTACGAGCAGTACTTC	CASSLGWEIIYEQYF
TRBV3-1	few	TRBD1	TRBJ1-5	TGTGCCAGCAGTCGCGACAGGGGGCCGGGTCAGCCCCAGCATTTT	CASSRDRGPGQPQHF
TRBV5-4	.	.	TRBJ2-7	TGTGCCAGCAGCCCGTCGGATGGGCTCCCCTACGAGCAGTACTTC	CASSPSDGLPYEQYF
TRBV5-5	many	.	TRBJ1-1	TGTGCCAGCAGCTTGCGACAGCGGAACACTGAAGCTTTCTTT	CASSLRQRNTEAFF
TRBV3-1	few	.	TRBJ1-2	TGTGCCAGCAGCCAGGGGCTGCATAGAGAAACCTCTGGCTACACCTTC	CASSQGLHRETSGYTF
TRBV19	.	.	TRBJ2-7	TGTGCCAGTAGTATCAGTGTCAGCACCTACGAGCAGTACTTC	CASSISVSTYEQYF
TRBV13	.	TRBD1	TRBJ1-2	TGTGCCAGCAGCCTAACCCAGCGGACAGGCAACTATGGCTACACCTTC	CASSLTQRTGNYGYTF
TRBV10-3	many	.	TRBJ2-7	TGTGCCATCAGTGACCGGGTCTCCTACGAGCAGTACTTC	CAISDRVSYEQYF
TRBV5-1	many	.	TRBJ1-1	TGCGCCAGCAGCTTGGGGGGACTGACGACTGAAGCTTTCTTT	CASSLGGLTTEAFF
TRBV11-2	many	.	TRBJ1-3	TGTGCCAGCAGCTTAGTCGGGGGTCAATCAACCATATATTTT	CASSLVGGQSTIYF
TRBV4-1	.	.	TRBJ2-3	TGCGCCAGCAGCACCACTAGCCCAGGGACGCAGTATTTT	CASSTTSPGTQYF
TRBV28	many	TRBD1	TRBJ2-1	TGTGCCAGCAGTCCGATGGGGACAGGGGTATACAATGAGCAGTTCTTC	CASSPMGTGVYNEQFF
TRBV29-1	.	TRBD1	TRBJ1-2	TGCAGCGTGGGACAGGTTCCTGGCTACACCTTC	CSVGQVPGYTF
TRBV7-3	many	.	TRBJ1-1	TGTGCCAGCAGCCCTTTCCCCCTGGGGGGAGGGAACACTGAAGCTTTCTTT	CASSPFPLGGGNTEAFF
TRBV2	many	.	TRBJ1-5	TGTGCCAGCGGGGGGCGAAACCTCGCCAATCAGCCCCAGCATTTT	CASGGRNLANQPQHF
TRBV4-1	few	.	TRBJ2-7	TGCGCCAGCAGCCAAGCTGGGGCACTGTCGTACGAGCAGTACTTC	CASSQAGALSYEQYF
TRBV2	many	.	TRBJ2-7	TGTGCCAGCAGGCGGGACTCCGGTGGCCACGAGCAGTACTTC	CASRRDSGGHEQYF
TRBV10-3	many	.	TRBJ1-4	TGTGCCATCAGCACGGACGATTCTGAAAAACTGTTTTTT	CAISTDDSEKLFF